The 19 T cell receptor beta chains below were found in one sample sequenced in a study of T cell responses to AZD1222 COVID-19 vaccine. Clones were read by immunoSEQ multiplex PCR, and TCRdb kept only the in-frame ones, dropping some. The repertoire consists of some 150,000 clones, with roughly 89% occurring once and the leading ten covering 1.5% to 2%. The source material was peripheral blood, sampled 28 days after the second AZD1222 dose. All receptors derive from an adult who received the AZD1222 COVID-19 vaccine.

This clone has a handful of counts. The CDR3 sequence: CASSLDPSVSYEQYF. CDR3 sequence (DNA): TGTGCCAGCAGCTTGGATCCTAGCGTTTCCTACGAGCAGTACTTC. The chain uses TRBV5-4 and TRBJ2-7; perhaps TRBD2 as D (6 bases). The V end was cut by 0 bases, the J end by 1 base, with 11 bases between. CDR1 is SGHNT, CDR2 YYREEE, per germline (reference sequence). The CDR3 loop spans 15 amino acids. Full variable domain (missing parts from reference TRBV5-4 and TRBJ2-7): ETGVTQSPTHLIKTRGQQVTLRCSSQSGHNTVSWYQQALGQGPQFIFQYYREEENGRGNFPPRFSGLQFPNYSSELNVNALELDDSALYLCASSLDPSVSYEQYFGPGTRLTVT.

V usage is TRBV9 and J usage is TRBJ2-7; D unresolved. The CDR3 has 14 residues. The V and J ends lost 0 bases and 1 base respectively, with 8 bases between them. From germline, CDR1 is SGDLS and CDR2 YYNGEE. CDR3: CASSVVAGSYEQYF. The CDR3 coding sequence is TGTGCCAGCAGCGTAGTCGCAGGTTCCTACGAGCAGTACTTC.

The V and J genes are TRBV5-6 and TRBJ2-7, with D possibly TRBD1 on 5 matching bases. Germline assignment: CDR1 SGHDT and CDR2 YYEEEE. This CDR3 contains 13 residues. Trimming stripped 1 base from V and 2 bases from J, with 7 bases between. The CDR3 reads CASSLSRAYEQYF. The CDR3 bases are TGTGCCAGCAGCTTGTCCAGGGCCTACGAGCAGTACTTC.

The chain carries TRBV2 and TRBJ1-5; D remains ambiguous. Germline CDR1 reads SNHLY; CDR2 reads FYNNEI. This CDR3 contains 13 residues. V was pared by 7 bases and J by 7 bases, with 14 bases between. The CDR3 DNA follows: TGTGCCAGCACTTTTGGGGAGGGACAGCCCCAGCATTTT. Translated, it gives CASTFGEGQPQHF.

This clone has only one observation. This chain connects TRBV6-5 to TRBJ1-4; no clear D. The CDR3 is made up of 14 amino acids. CDR1 is MNHEY, CDR2 SVGAGI, per germline. V lost 6 bases, J lost 4 bases, and 12 bases lay in between. The CDR3 nucleotides read TGTGCCAGCAGAGAGGGAATCCTTAATGAAAAACTGTTTTTT. It encodes CASREGILNEKLFF.

The chain has TRBV2 and TRBJ1-4; D gene uncertain. Germline CDR1 reads SNHLY; CDR2 reads FYNNEI. V gave up 7 bases and J gave up 8 bases, with 8 bases separating them. There are 11 residues in the CDR3. The CDR3 bases are TGTGCCAGCACCTGGGAAGAAAAACTGTTTTTT. Protein: CASTWEEKLFF.

The genes are TRBV19 and TRBJ1-2; D remains unclear. The germline V gene has CDR1 LNHDA and CDR2 SQIVND (reference sequence). This CDR3 contains 15 residues. V was clipped by 10 bases and J by 0 bases, with 18 bases between them. Written as DNA, the CDR3 is TGTGCCATTTGGGAGCAGTCCGAGTCTAACTATGGCTACACCTTC. It yields the protein CAIWEQSESNYGYTF.

V gene TRBV27 combines with J gene TRBJ2-5; weak D call: TRBD1 (5 bases). The CDR3 runs to 17 residues. Between the trimmed V and J ends, which lost 8 bases and 1 base, there was a span of 23 bases. CDR1 and CDR2 (germline): MNHEY, SMNVEV (reference sequence). The DNA of the CDR3 is TGTGCCAGCTCTCCAAGACAGACCACTAACGTCCAAGAGACCCAGTACTTC. This codes for CASSPRQTTNVQETQYF.

The rearrangement joins TRBV6-2 or TRBV6-3 to TRBJ1-1; 7 bases fit TRBD1. Germline CDR1 and CDR2: MNHEY and SVGEGT. V lost 0 bases, J lost 4 bases, and 8 bases stayed unmatched. The CDR3 spans 16 residues. This CDR3 is CASSYSTFTGVTEAFF. The DNA of the CDR3 is TGTGCCAGCAGTTACTCGACATTCACAGGGGTCACTGAAGCTTTCTTT.

This chain connects TRBV5-1 to TRBJ1-1; D may be TRBD1 (5 bases). CDR1 and CDR2 (germline): SGHRS, YFSETQ. The CDR3 consists of 14 residues. Trimming stripped 0 bases from V and 7 bases from J, with 13 bases between. In nucleotides, the CDR3 is TGCGCCAGCAGCTTGGGGGGCCCGTTTGATGAAGCTTTCTTT. Protein: CASSLGGPFDEAFF. Looking up the rest from reference TRBV5-1 and TRBJ1-1 gives the full variable domain: KAGVTQTPRYLIKTRGQQVTLSCSPISGHRSVSWYQQTPGQGLQFLFEYFSETQRNKGNFPGRFSGRQFSNSRSEMNVSTLELGDSALYLCASSLGGPFDEAFFGQGTRLTVV.

V and J are TRBV5-4 and TRBJ2-2; D is possibly TRBD2 (7 bases). Trimming stripped 3 bases from V and 4 bases from J, with 10 bases between. Germline lookup yields CDR1 SGHNT and CDR2 YYREEE (reference sequence). There are 14 residues in the CDR3. The CDR3 sequence: CASSWGGGTGELFF. The DNA of the CDR3 is TGTGCCAGCAGCTGGGGAGGGGGCACCGGGGAGCTGTTTTTT.

The chain is built from TRBV12-3 or TRBV12-4 and TRBJ2-1; D possibly corresponds to TRBD1 (5 bases). The CDR3 contains 11 residues. Between the trimmed V and J ends, which lost 5 bases and 7 bases, there was a span of 6 bases. CDR3 amino acids: CASSRTNEQFF. CDR3 in DNA: TGTGCCAGCAGTCGGACAAATGAGCAGTTCTTC.

The rearrangement joins TRBV6-5 to TRBJ1-1; D unresolved. Germline V gene sequence: CDR1 MNHEY, CDR2 SVGAGI. The germline V and J ends were trimmed by 2 bases and 5 bases, with 12 bases remaining between them. The CDR3 consists of 14 residues. The CDR3 protein is CASSYRLADTEAFF. The CDR3 DNA reads as TGTGCCAGCAGTTACCGATTGGCAGATACTGAAGCTTTCTTT.

The chain carries TRBV5-4 and TRBJ2-1; TRBD2 is a possible D gene (6 bases). This CDR3 is 14 amino acids long. CDR1 and CDR2 (germline): SGHNT, YYREEE (reference sequence). V lost 6 bases to trimming and J lost 6 bases, with 16 bases between them. The CDR3 DNA sequence: TGTGCCAGCACCCAAAGGAGGGGAGGCAATGAGCAGTTCTTC. Translated: CASTQRRGGNEQFF.

The CDR3 spells CASSLVTGQGGGYTF. The CDR3 bases are TGTGCCAGCAGCTTGGTAACGGGACAGGGAGGTGGCTACACCTTC. The chain employs TRBV5-4 and TRBJ1-2; 9 positions agree with TRBD1. With V trimmed by 0 bases and J by 7 bases, 7 bases remained unmatched. The germline CDR1 and CDR2 sequences are SGHNT and YYREEE (reference sequence). The CDR3 extends over 15 amino acids.

This rearrangement joins TRBV4-1 to TRBJ1-5; D is unclear. This CDR3 comprises 16 residues. Germline V gene data show CDR1 as MGHRA and CDR2 as YSYEKL. Deletions cut 0 bases from V and 0 bases from J, with 9 bases between. The CDR3 here is CASSQDAGYSNQPQHF. DNA of the CDR3: TGCGCCAGCAGCCAAGATGCAGGCTATAGCAATCAGCCCCAGCATTTT.

This clone was recorded a few times. The chain uses TRBV4-1 and TRBJ1-5, with D tentatively TRBD1 (6 bases). The CDR3 has 14 residues. Trimming removed 3 bases from V and 4 bases from J, with 10 bases in between. Germline V lookup: CDR1 MGHRA, CDR2 YSYEKL. The CDR3 coding sequence is TGCGCCAGCAGCCATAAAGGGGGGAATCAGCCCCAGCATTTT. As protein: CASSHKGGNQPQHF.

This clone was counted a few times. The chain uses TRBV30 and TRBJ1-3; unclear D gene. The ends were cut back, 1 base at V and 0 bases at J, with 13 bases in the middle. This CDR3 has 16 amino acids. Per germline, CDR1 GTSNPN and CDR2 SVGIG (reference sequence). The DNA of the CDR3 is TGTGCCTGGAGTGGAGACACCGGACCCTCTGGAAACACCATATATTTT. Residues: CAWSGDTGPSGNTIYF.

This clone was picked up one time. V gene TRBV5-1 combines with J gene TRBJ2-3; the D is unclear. Trimming cost V 2 bases and J 1 base, with 14 bases left between them. The CDR3 has 16 residues. Germline loops: CDR1 SGHRS, CDR2 YFSETQ. DNA for the CDR3: TGCGCCAGCAGCTTATTCTCGGCTCAACGCACAGATACGCAGTATTTT. Encoded protein: CASSLFSAQRTDTQYF.